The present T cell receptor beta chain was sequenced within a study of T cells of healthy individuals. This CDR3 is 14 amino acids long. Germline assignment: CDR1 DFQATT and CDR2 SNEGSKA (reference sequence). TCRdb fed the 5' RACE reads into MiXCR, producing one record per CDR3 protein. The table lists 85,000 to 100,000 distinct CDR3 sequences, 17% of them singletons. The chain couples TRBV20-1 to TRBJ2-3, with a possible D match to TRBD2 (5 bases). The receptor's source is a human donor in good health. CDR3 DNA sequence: TGCTCTGCTAGCACAGCTACTAGCACAGATACGCAGTATTTT. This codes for CSASTATSTDTQYF.